The clone carrying this T cell receptor (beta chain) was observed a few times. Its antigen is still unknown. CDR3 length: 14 residues. In germline, CDR1 is MNHEY, CDR2 SVGEGT. With 2 bases clipped from V and 3 bases from J, the junction kept 4 bases outside the gene matches. No patient received treatment before thyroid surgery. The sample belongs to a study of metastatic and nonmetastatic thyroid tumors. Study as a whole: The study looked at repertoires side by side in blood and in tumor or nodule tissue from malignant and benign thyroid patients.

Study-level results: Reportedly, malignant thyroid tumors had significantly higher TCR beta diversity than benign nodules, in blood and tumor.

TCRdb ran MiXCR on the PCR reads. The sample carries 12,000 or so clones, around 30% recorded once. The TCR originated in a female donor with papillary thyroid cancer or a benign thyroid nodule (not recorded which). Some clones in this sample may be carry-over from other donors' samples. The chain recombines TRBV6-2 or TRBV6-3 with TRBJ2-7, with 7 nucleotides matching TRBD2. The source material was tumor tissue. This CDR3 reads CASSYSGDYYEQYF. CDR3 coding DNA: TGTGCCAGCAGTTACAGCGGGGACTACTACGAGCAGTACTTC.